The 9 T cell receptor beta chains in this list originate from one sample, sequenced in a study of blood T cell repertoires in COVID-19. Produced via immunoSEQ multiplex PCR; TCRdb's table is partial and in-frame only. Altogether 400,000 to 450,000 clones are present, about nine tenths being singletons, with the ten largest covering 0.6%. Sequenced input: PBMCs or T cells enriched from blood (not recorded which). The source of these receptors is a man between 18 and 35 years old who had recovered from COVID-19.

V usage is TRBV27 and J usage is TRBJ1-1; D call uncertain. Trimming removed 6 bases at V and 0 bases at J, with 11 bases between. This CDR3 spans 14 amino acids. Germline loops: CDR1 MNHEY, CDR2 SMNVEV (reference sequence). This CDR3 is CASRRPGMNTEAFF. The CDR3 DNA sequence: TGTGCCAGCAGGCGCCCAGGAATGAACACTGAAGCTTTCTTT.

The chain employs TRBV19 and TRBJ1-1; TRBD1 aligns across 7 bases. The CDR3 covers 13 residues. Per germline, CDR1 LNHDA and CDR2 SQIVND (reference sequence). The J segment lost 4 bases and the V segment lost 7 bases, leaving 6 bases of the junction unmatched. DNA of the CDR3: TGTGCCAGTACCCCCACAGGGGCCACTGAAGCTTTCTTT. Encoded protein: CASTPTGATEAFF.

The CDR3 bases are TGTGCCAGCAGCCCCCTCACCAGGATAGCGGGCCGCACCGGGGAGCTGTTTTTT. This codes for CASSPLTRIAGRTGELFF. The chain recombines TRBV7-3 with TRBJ2-2; 7 nucleotides match TRBD2. There are 18 residues in the CDR3. V shed 5 bases, J shed 4 bases, and the junction held 16 bases outside the gene matches. The germline V gene has CDR1 SGHTA and CDR2 FQGTGA.

The chain couples TRBV5-8 to TRBJ2-7, with 9 nucleotides matching TRBD2. This CDR3 has 20 residues. Germline V gives CDR1 SGHTS, CDR2 YDEGEE. V lost 0 bases to trimming and J lost 2 bases; unmatched junction nucleotides: 18. The CDR3 protein is CASSLDWAALSGRPPYEQYF. In nucleotides, the CDR3 is TGTGCCAGCAGCTTGGACTGGGCAGCTCTTAGCGGGAGACCCCCCTACGAGCAGTACTTC. The whole variable domain, filled in from reference TRBV5-8 and TRBJ2-7, reads EAGVTQSPTHLIKTRGQQATLRCSPISGHTSVYWYQQALGLGLQFLLWYDEGEERNRGNFPPRFSGRQFPNYSSELNVNALELEDSALYLCASSLDWAALSGRPPYEQYFGPGTRLTVT.

The rearrangement links TRBV29-1 to TRBJ2-3; the D is unclear. The V gene's germline CDR1 is SQVTM and CDR2 ANQGSEA. The CDR3 spans 12 residues. The V end was cut by 7 bases, the J end by 2 bases, with 10 bases between. Here the CDR3 reads CSAEVTTDTQYF. The CDR3 DNA is TGCAGCGCCGAGGTCACCACAGATACGCAGTATTTT.

Only a few counts were recorded for this clone. The CDR3 protein is CASSFGQGGYEQYF. For the CDR3, the DNA is TGTGCCAGCAGCTTTGGTCAGGGGGGTTACGAGCAGTACTTC. The chain links TRBV11-2 to TRBJ2-7; D might be TRBD1 (7 bases). Germline V gene sequence: CDR1 SGHAT, CDR2 FQNNGV. The CDR3 sequence is 14 residues long. Between the trimmed V and J ends, which lost 3 bases and 4 bases, there was a span of 13 bases.

The chain is built from TRBV21-1 and TRBJ1-4. TRBV21-1 is noted as a pseudogene. CDR3 length equals 15 residues. This chain's CDR3 is CASSKEEEDNEKLFF. The CDR3 region has the DNA TGTGCCAGCAGCAAAGAGGAGGAGGATAATGAAAAACTGTTTTTT.

This chain connects TRBV7-3 to TRBJ2-7; tentative D call: TRBD2 (6 bases). Germline CDR1 is SGHTA and CDR2 is FQGTGA. The CDR3 spans 14 residues. V was pared by 6 bases and J by 4 bases, with 16 bases between. The DNA of the CDR3 is TGTGCCAGCAGGTTGAAGGGCGGGAAATACGAGCAGTACTTC. This codes for CASRLKGGKYEQYF.

This clone has only one observation. This sequence joins TRBV7-3 and TRBJ1-1; maybe TRBD1 (6 bases). The V end was cut by 5 bases, the J end by 3 bases, with 16 bases between. Germline V CDR1 and CDR2: SGHTA, FQGTGA. The CDR3 length is 15 residues. The CDR3 sequence: CASSPTGTSDTEAFF. CDR3 in DNA: TGTGCCAGCAGCCCAACAGGGACAAGCGACACTGAAGCTTTCTTT. Filled out from reference TRBV7-3 and TRBJ1-1, the complete variable domain reads GAGVSQTPSNKVTEKGKYVELRCDPISGHTALYWYRQSLGQGPEFLIYFQGTGAADDSGLPNDRFFAVRPEGSVSTLKIQRTERGDSAVYLCASSPTGTSDTEAFFGQGTRLTVV.